The clone carrying this T cell receptor (beta chain) has only one observation. From germline, CDR1 is DFQATT and CDR2 SNEGSKA (reference sequence). This CDR3 region has 15 residues. J gave up 2 bases and V 3 bases, and 8 bases lay outside the gene matches. TCRdb reprocessed the RT-PCR reads with MiXCR, giving one entry per CDR3 protein. The data hold hundreds of thousands of distinct CDR3 sequences, with more than 13% observed a single time. The chain is built from TRBV20-1 and TRBJ1-1, with 8 positions matching TRBD1. This sequence originates from a female donor in good health, serving as a healthy control. Specimen: memory CD4+ T cells from blood. The CDR3 is CSASSRGLGNTEAFF. In nucleotides, the CDR3 is TGCAGTGCTAGCTCCAGGGGGCTAGGAAACACTGAAGCTTTCTTT.